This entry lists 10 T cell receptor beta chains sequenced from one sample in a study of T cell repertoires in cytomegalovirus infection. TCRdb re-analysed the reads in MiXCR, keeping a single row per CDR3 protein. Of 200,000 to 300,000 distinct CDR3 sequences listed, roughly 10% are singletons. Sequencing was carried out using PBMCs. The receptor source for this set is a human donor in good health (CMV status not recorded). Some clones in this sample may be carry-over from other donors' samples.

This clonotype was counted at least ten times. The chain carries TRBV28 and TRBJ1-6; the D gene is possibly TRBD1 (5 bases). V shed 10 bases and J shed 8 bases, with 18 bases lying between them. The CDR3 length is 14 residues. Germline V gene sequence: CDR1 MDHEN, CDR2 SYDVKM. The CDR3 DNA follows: TGTGCCACCTACGCTGGGGGTCGGGATTCACCCCTCCACTTT. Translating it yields CATYAGGRDSPLHF.

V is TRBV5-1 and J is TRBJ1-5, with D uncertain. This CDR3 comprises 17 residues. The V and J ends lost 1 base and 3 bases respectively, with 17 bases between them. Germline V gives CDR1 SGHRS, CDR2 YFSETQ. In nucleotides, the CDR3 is TGCGCCAGCAGCTTGCGGTGGGCCCCGGGAACCAATCAGCCCCAGCATTTT. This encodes CASSLRWAPGTNQPQHF.

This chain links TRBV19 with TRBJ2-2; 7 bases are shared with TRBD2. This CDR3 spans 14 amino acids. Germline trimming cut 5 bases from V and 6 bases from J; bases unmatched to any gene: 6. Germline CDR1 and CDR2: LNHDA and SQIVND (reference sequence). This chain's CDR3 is CASSHRDYAGELFF. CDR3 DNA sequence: TGTGCCAGTAGTCACCGGGACTACGCCGGGGAGCTGTTTTTT.

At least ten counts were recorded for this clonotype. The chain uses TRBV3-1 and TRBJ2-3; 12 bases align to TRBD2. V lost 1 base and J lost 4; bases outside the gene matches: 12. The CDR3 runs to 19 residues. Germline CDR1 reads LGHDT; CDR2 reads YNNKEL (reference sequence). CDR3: CASSQVMFLTSGGSDTQYF. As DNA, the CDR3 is TGTGCCAGCAGCCAAGTAATGTTCTTGACTAGCGGGGGATCAGATACGCAGTATTTT.

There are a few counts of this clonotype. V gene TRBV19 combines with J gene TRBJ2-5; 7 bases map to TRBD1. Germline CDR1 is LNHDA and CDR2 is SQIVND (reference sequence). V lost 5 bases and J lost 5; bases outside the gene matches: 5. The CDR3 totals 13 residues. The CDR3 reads CASSLTGLETQYF. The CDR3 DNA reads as TGTGCCAGTAGTCTGACAGGGCTGGAGACCCAGTACTTC.

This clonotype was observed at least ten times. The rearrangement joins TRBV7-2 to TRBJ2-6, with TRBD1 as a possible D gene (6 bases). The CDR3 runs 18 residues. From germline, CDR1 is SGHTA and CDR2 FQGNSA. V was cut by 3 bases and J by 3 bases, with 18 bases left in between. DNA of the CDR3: TGTGCCAGCAGCTTCCCCCTAGGTGGGGGCGGTGGGGCCAACGTCCTGACTTTC. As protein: CASSFPLGGGGGANVLTF.

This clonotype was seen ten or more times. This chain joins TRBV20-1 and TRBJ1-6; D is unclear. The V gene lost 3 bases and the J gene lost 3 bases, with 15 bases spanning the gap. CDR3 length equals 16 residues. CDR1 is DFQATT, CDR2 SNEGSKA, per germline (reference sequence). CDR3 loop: CSASKSEDFYNSPLHF. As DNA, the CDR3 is TGCAGTGCTAGTAAATCGGAGGACTTCTATAATTCACCCCTCCACTTT.

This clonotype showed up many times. The CDR3 nucleotides read TGTGCCAGCACCGACGTGGGGACAGCACCCTACGAGCAGTACTTC. Residues: CASTDVGTAPYEQYF. The V and J genes are TRBV6-2 or TRBV6-3 and TRBJ2-7; 7 bases align to TRBD1. CDR1 is MNHEY, CDR2 SVGEGT, per germline. V dropped 7 bases and J dropped 2; count of bases not matched to a gene: 11. The CDR3 consists of 15 residues.

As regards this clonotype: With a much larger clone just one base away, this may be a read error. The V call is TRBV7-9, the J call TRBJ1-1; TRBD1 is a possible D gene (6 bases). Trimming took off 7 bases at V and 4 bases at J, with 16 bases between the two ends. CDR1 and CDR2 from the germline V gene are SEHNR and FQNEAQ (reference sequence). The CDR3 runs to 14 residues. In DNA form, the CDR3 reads TGTGCCAGCAACTCGATTTGGGGGGCCACTGAAGCTTTCTTT. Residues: CASNSIWGATEAFF.

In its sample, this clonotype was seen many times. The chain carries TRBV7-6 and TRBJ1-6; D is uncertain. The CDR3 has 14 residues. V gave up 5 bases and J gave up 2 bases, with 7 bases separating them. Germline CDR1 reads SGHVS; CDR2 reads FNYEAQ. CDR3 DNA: TGTGCCAGCAGCCCCGAGGCCTATAATTCACCCCTCCACTTT. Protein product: CASSPEAYNSPLHF.